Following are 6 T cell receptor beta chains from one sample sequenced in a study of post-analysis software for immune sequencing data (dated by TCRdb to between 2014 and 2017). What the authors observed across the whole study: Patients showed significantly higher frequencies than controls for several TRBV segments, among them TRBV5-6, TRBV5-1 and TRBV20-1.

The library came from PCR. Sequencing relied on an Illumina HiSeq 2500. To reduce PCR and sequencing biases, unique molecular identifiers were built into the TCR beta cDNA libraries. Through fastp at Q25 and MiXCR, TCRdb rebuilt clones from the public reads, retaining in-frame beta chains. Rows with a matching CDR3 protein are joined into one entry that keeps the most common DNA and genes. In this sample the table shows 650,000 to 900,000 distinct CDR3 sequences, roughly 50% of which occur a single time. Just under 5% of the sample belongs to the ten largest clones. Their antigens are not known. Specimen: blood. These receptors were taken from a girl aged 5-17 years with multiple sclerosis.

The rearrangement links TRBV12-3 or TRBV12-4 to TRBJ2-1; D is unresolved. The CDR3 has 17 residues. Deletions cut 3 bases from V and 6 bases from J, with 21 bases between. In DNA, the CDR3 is TGTGCCAGCAGTTTCATCTCCTTTAGCTCGTCCGGCAATGAGCAGTTCTTC. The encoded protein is CASSFISFSSSGNEQFF.

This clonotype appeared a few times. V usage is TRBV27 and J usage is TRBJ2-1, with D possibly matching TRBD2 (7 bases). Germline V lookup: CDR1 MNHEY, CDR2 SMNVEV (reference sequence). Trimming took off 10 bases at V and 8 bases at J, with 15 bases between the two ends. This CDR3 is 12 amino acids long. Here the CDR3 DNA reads TGTGCCACGAGGGGGGGACGGGATGAGCAGTTCTTC. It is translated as CATRGGRDEQFF.

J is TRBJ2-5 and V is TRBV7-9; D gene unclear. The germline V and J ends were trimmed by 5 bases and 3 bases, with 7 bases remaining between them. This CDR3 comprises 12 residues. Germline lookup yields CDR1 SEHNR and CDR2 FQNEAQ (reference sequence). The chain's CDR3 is CASSKWEETQYF. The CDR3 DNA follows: TGTGCCAGCAGCAAATGGGAAGAGACCCAGTACTTC. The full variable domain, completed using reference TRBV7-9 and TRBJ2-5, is DTGVSQNPRHKITKRGQNVTFRCDPISEHNRLYWYRQTLGQGPEFLTYFQNEAQLEKSRLLSDRFSAERPKGSFSTLEIQRTEQGDSAMYLCASSKWEETQYFGPGTRLLVL.

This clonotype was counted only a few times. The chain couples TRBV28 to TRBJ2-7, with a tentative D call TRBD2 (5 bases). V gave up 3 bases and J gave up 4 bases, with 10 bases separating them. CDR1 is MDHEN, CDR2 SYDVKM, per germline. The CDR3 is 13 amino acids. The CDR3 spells CASSFRGRYEQYF. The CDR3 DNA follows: TGTGCCAGCAGTTTTCGGGGTCGGTACGAGCAGTACTTC. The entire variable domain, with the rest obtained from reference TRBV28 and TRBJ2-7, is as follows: DVKVTQSSRYLVKRTGEKVFLECVQDMDHENMFWYRQDPGLGLRLIYFSYDVKMKEKGDIPEGYSVSREKKERFSLILESASTNQTSMYLCASSFRGRYEQYFGPGTRLTVT.

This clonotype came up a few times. CDR3 sequence reads: CASGRGGTGANVLTF. CDR3 DNA sequence: TGCGCCAGCGGACGGGGGGGTACTGGGGCCAACGTCCTGACTTTC. The chain recombines TRBV5-1 with TRBJ2-6, with 8 bases lining up with TRBD2. The V gene's germline CDR1 is SGHRS and CDR2 YFSETQ. Unmatched junction bases numbered 5, after V lost 7 bases and J lost 2 bases. This CDR3 spans 15 amino acids.

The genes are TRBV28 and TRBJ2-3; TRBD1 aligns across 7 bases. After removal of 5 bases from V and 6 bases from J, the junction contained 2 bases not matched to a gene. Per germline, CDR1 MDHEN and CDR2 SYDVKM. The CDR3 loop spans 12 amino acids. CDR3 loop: CASSVTGDTQYF. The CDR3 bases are TGTGCCAGCAGTGTGACAGGGGATACGCAGTATTTT.